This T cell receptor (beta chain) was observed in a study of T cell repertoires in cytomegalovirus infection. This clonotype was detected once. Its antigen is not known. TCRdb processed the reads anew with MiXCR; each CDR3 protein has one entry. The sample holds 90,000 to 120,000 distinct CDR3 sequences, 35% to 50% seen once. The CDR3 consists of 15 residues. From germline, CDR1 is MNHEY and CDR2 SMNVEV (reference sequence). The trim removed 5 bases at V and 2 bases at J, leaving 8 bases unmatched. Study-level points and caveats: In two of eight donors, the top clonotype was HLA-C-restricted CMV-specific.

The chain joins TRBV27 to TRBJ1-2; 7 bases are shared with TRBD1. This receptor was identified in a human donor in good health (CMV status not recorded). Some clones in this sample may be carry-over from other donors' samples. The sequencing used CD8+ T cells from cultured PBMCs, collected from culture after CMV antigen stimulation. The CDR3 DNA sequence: TGTGCCAGCAGTCCGCTTCAGACAGGGAACTATGGCTACACCTTC. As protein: CASSPLQTGNYGYTF.